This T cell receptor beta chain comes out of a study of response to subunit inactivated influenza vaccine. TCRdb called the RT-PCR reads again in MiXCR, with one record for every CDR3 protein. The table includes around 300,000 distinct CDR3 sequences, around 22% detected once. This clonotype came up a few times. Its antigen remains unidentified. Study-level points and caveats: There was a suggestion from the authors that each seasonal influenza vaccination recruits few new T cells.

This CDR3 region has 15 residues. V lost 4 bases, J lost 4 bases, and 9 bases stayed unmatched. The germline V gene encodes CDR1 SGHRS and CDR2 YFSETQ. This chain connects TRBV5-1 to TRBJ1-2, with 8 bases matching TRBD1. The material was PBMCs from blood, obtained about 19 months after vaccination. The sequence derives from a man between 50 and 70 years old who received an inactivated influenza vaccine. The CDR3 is CASSQGTGRLYGYTF. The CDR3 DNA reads TGCGCCAGCAGCCAAGGGACAGGCAGACTCTATGGCTACACCTTC.